This is a list of T cell receptor beta chains from one sample in a study of blood T cell repertoires in COVID-19. Profiled with immunoSEQ multiplex PCR; TCRdb holds only in-frame clones, not every one. The data show about 30,000 clones, about 65% seen once. Sequencing was done on a sample of peripheral blood. All receptors derive from a human donor in a cohort sampled during active COVID-19. Both conserved end residues are part of each CDR3. The order of the fields is V gene, D gene, clone size, J gene, CDR3 DNA, CDR3 protein. The D gene is left open where the match is weak. A row's size may be missing; if present it is once, few, many or a size class.

V: TRBV3-1/TRBV3-2; D: NA; size: few; J: TRBJ2-3; DNA: TGTGCCAGCAGCCAGAGGGAGTCACTCACAGATACGCAGTATTTT; CDR3: CASSQRESLTDTQYF
V: TRBV5-6; D: TRBD1; size: NA; J: TRBJ1-2; DNA: TGTGCCAGCAGCATGCAGGGGGCTTATGGCTACACCTTC; CDR3: CASSMQGAYGYTF
V: TRBV7-9; D: NA; size: NA; J: TRBJ2-5; DNA: TGTGCCAGCAGCTCCCCACTGGACCAAGAGACCCAGTACTTC; CDR3: CASSSPLDQETQYF
V: TRBV6-2/TRBV6-3; D: TRBD1; size: NA; J: TRBJ1-5; DNA: TGTGCCAGCAGTCCCGCGGGGACAGGGAATCAGCCCCAGCATTTT; CDR3: CASSPAGTGNQPQHF
V: TRBV4-3; D: NA; size: NA; J: TRBJ2-6; DNA: TGCGCCAGCAGCCAAGGTTCATTCGCCAACGTCCTGACTTTC; CDR3: CASSQGSFANVLTF
V: TRBV4-1; D: TRBD1; size: NA; J: TRBJ1-1; DNA: TGCGCCAGCAGCCAACCTGGACAGGTTGGTCGCACTGAAGCTTTCTTT; CDR3: CASSQPGQVGRTEAFF
V: TRBV5-1; D: TRBD1; size: NA; J: TRBJ1-6; DNA: TGCGCCAGCAGCCGCCAGGGGGAGGAAGATTCACCCCTCCACTTT; CDR3: CASSRQGEEDSPLHF
V: TRBV4-2; D: NA; size: NA; J: TRBJ1-5; DNA: TGTGCCAGCAGCCAAGATCAGGGTTATCAGCCCCAGCATTTT; CDR3: CASSQDQGYQPQHF
V: TRBV6-1; D: TRBD1; size: once; J: TRBJ2-7; DNA: TGTGCCAGCAGTGAGCGGGACAGGCCCTACGAGCAGTACTTC; CDR3: CASSERDRPYEQYF
V: TRBV28; D: NA; size: NA; J: TRBJ1-2; DNA: TGTGCCAGCAGTTACCGGGGGTATGGCTACACCTTC; CDR3: CASSYRGYGYTF
V: TRBV6-6; D: NA; size: few; J: TRBJ1-5; DNA: TGTGCCAGCAGTTTCTCGGACAGAAGCAATCAGCCCCAGCATTTT; CDR3: CASSFSDRSNQPQHF